Listed here are 24 T cell receptor beta chains from one sample, sequenced in a study of blood T cell repertoires in COVID-19. Assay used: immunoSEQ multiplex PCR; TCRdb lists only in-frame clones, some missing. The table has around 87,000 clones, 80% to 90% seen once. Sequenced input: peripheral blood. These receptors were obtained from a man aged 45-65 years with acute or convalescent COVID-19.

V and J are TRBV19 and TRBJ1-5; tentative D call: TRBD1 (6 bases). The germline V gene has CDR1 LNHDA and CDR2 SQIVND (reference sequence). The CDR3 is 15 amino acids. The V gene lost 3 bases and the J gene lost 5 bases, with 14 bases spanning the gap. CDR3 sequence (DNA): TGTGCCAGTAGTATCATGGGGGGGGCCCATCAGCCCCAGCATTTT. It is translated as CASSIMGGAHQPQHF.

CDR3 sequence reads: CASTGRDRRIYGYTF. In DNA form, the CDR3 reads TGTGCCAGCACAGGCCGGGACAGAAGAATCTATGGCTACACCTTC. This chain uses TRBV6-5 with TRBJ1-2, with 7 bases matching TRBD1. The V gene end was trimmed by 7 bases and the J gene end by 4 bases; junction bases not matched to a gene: 12. Germline V gene sequence: CDR1 MNHEY, CDR2 SVGAGI. The CDR3 spans 15 residues.

The chain joins TRBV29-1 to TRBJ1-2; 7 bases agree with TRBD1. The junction had 4 bases not matched to a gene; V was cut back by 2 bases and J by 4 bases. Per germline, CDR1 SQVTM and CDR2 ANQGSEA. The CDR3 is made up of 13 amino acids. The CDR3 here is CSVENRDSYGYTF. The CDR3 region has the DNA TGCAGCGTTGAAAACCGGGACAGCTATGGCTACACCTTC.

This sequence joins TRBV5-6 and TRBJ1-3; TRBD1 matches at 8 bases. Germline lookup yields CDR1 SGHDT and CDR2 YYEEEE. The V and J ends lost 4 bases and 4 bases, in that order; junction bases with no gene match: 4. This CDR3 is built from 14 residues. The CDR3 nucleotides read TGTGCCAGCAGCAGGCGACAGGGGGGAAACACCATATATTTT. This sequence encodes CASSRRQGGNTIYF.

The chain combines TRBV7-2 with TRBJ1-4, with 9 bases identical to TRBD1. In germline, CDR1 is SGHTA, CDR2 FQGNSA. The trim removed 1 base at V and 0 bases at J, leaving 0 bases unmatched. The CDR3 is 16 amino acids. The CDR3 sequence: CASSLGTGATNEKLFF. The CDR3 bases are TGTGCCAGCAGCTTAGGGACAGGGGCAACTAATGAAAAACTGTTTTTT.

The chain has TRBV4-2 and TRBJ1-1; no clear D. Per germline, CDR1 LGHNA and CDR2 YNFKEQ. The CDR3 runs 15 residues. The V end was cut by 1 base, the J end by 0 bases, with 9 bases between. The CDR3 coding sequence is TGTGCCAGCAGCCAAGGGGAGGGATTGAACACTGAAGCTTTCTTT. Translated, it gives CASSQGEGLNTEAFF.

This chain uses TRBV27 with TRBJ2-1; possible D gene TRBD1, 6 bases. This CDR3 has 13 amino acids. V shed 3 bases and J shed 9 bases, with 12 bases lying between them. Germline values: CDR1 MNHEY, CDR2 SMNVEV (reference sequence). For the CDR3, the DNA is TGTGCCAGCAGTTTTCTAGGGGGAAGTGAGCAGTTCTTC. Amino acids: CASSFLGGSEQFF.

The J gene is TRBJ2-3, the V gene TRBV28; the D is unclear. The CDR3 covers 13 residues. Germline CDR1 reads MDHEN; CDR2 reads SYDVKM. V was pared by 6 bases and J by 1 base, with 8 bases between. The CDR3 bases are TGTGCCAGCAGAAAACAAGGCACAGATACGCAGTATTTT. Protein sequence: CASRKQGTDTQYF.

The genes are TRBV5-1 and TRBJ1-1, with 11 bases aligning to TRBD1. J was trimmed by 3 bases and V by 6 bases; bases with no gene match: 4. Germline CDR1 SGHRS, CDR2 YFSETQ. The CDR3 covers 14 residues. The CDR3 DNA reads as TGCGCCAGCACCAGGGACAGGGGGGACACTGAAGCTTTCTTT. Encoded protein: CASTRDRGDTEAFF.

The chain carries TRBV5-1 and TRBJ1-1; 7 bases line up with TRBD1. CDR1 is SGHRS, CDR2 YFSETQ, per germline. Trimming took 2 bases from V and 7 from J; bases not matched to a gene: 8. This CDR3 has 14 amino acids. The CDR3 loop reads CASSFQGQQSEAFF. For the CDR3, the DNA is TGCGCCAGCAGCTTTCAGGGACAGCAGAGTGAAGCTTTCTTT. Full variable domain (outside the CDR3, taken from reference TRBV5-1 and TRBJ1-1): KAGVTQTPRYLIKTRGQQVTLSCSPISGHRSVSWYQQTPGQGLQFLFEYFSETQRNKGNFPGRFSGRQFSNSRSEMNVSTLELGDSALYLCASSFQGQQSEAFFGQGTRLTVV.

The chain uses TRBV3-1 (or the pseudogene TRBV3-2) and TRBJ2-3, with TRBD2 matching 11 bases. V shed 0 bases, J shed 8 bases, and the junction held 10 bases outside the gene matches. CDR3 size: 17 residues. CDR1 and CDR2 from the germline V gene are LGHDT and YNNKEL (reference sequence). CDR3 nucleotide sequence: TGTGCCAGCAGCCAAGAAATTCGTCTAGCGGGGGGATTTACGCAGTATTTT. Protein: CASSQEIRLAGGFTQYF.

The gene calls are TRBV5-1 and TRBJ2-2; D is unclear. Trimming shortened V by 4 bases and J by 3 bases, and 10 bases separated the two germline ends. The CDR3 covers 14 residues. The germline V gene has CDR1 SGHRS and CDR2 YFSETQ. For the CDR3, the DNA is TGCGCCAGCAGCCCCCCCCCTCACACCGGGGAGCTGTTTTTT. Protein sequence: CASSPPPHTGELFF.

The V gene is TRBV19, the J gene TRBJ2-3; TRBD2 aligns across 8 bases. CDR1 is LNHDA, CDR2 SQIVND, per germline (reference sequence). Germline trimming cut 8 bases from V and 4 bases from J; bases unmatched to any gene: 5. The CDR3 extends over 13 amino acids. CDR3 nucleotides: TGTGCCAGTCCCCCGGGAGGGCCAGATACGCAGTATTTT. It codes for CASPPGGPDTQYF.

CDR3: CASSTGWGFGYTF. The CDR3 coding sequence is TGTGCCAGCTCAACAGGATGGGGTTTTGGCTACACCTTC. J is TRBJ1-2 and V is TRBV6-4, with D perhaps matching TRBD1 (5 bases). The CDR3 has 13 amino acids. The V gene lost 8 bases and the J gene lost 7 bases, with 17 bases spanning the gap. CDR1 is MRHNA, CDR2 SNTAGT, per germline.

The chain couples TRBV6-6 to TRBJ2-1; 7 bases fit TRBD1. The J segment lost 4 bases and the V segment lost 7 bases, leaving 4 bases of the junction unmatched. The CDR3 sequence is 13 residues long. The germline gives CDR1 MNHNY, CDR2 SVGAGI (reference sequence). Here the CDR3 DNA reads TGTGCCAGCAAACGGGACAGATACAATGAGCAGTTCTTC. It codes for CASKRDRYNEQFF.

J is TRBJ1-1 and V is TRBV7-3; D not certain. Per the germline V gene, CDR1 is SGHTA and CDR2 is FQGTGA. The CDR3 is 13 amino acids. Deletions cut 3 bases from V and 3 bases from J, with 8 bases between. The CDR3 nucleotides read TGTGCCAGCAGCTTCCAGAGGGACACTGAAGCTTTCTTT. Protein sequence: CASSFQRDTEAFF.

The chain links TRBV5-1 to TRBJ1-4; possibly TRBD1 for D (6 bases). This CDR3 contains 19 residues. V lost 3 bases and J 7 bases, leaving 28 bases between the germline ends. Germline V CDR1 and CDR2: SGHRS, YFSETQ. The CDR3 here is CASSSIPREPGARGEKLFF. Written as DNA, the CDR3 is TGCGCCAGCAGCTCGATACCCAGGGAGCCAGGGGCGCGAGGTGAAAAACTGTTTTTT.

The rearrangement joins TRBV4-1 to TRBJ1-2, with D possibly matching TRBD1 (5 bases). Germline CDR1 and CDR2: MGHRA and YSYEKL. With 4 bases removed from V and 4 bases from J, the gap between germline ends came to 16 bases. The CDR3 has 15 residues. CDR3 loop: CASSPEIGALYGYTF. The CDR3 DNA reads TGCGCCAGCAGCCCTGAAATAGGGGCCCTCTATGGCTACACCTTC.

The V gene is TRBV19, the J gene TRBJ1-1; a possible D gene is TRBD1 (6 bases). Per the germline V gene, CDR1 is LNHDA and CDR2 is SQIVND (reference sequence). The CDR3 has 13 amino acids. The V end lost 1 base, the J end lost 10 bases, and 13 bases lay between the germline ends. CDR3 residues: CASSIGRGGGAFF. CDR3 nucleotides: TGTGCCAGTAGTATAGGTAGGGGGGGCGGAGCTTTCTTT.

V gene TRBV29-1 combines with J gene TRBJ1-2, with 12 bases matching TRBD1. J lost 8 bases, V lost 7 bases, and 8 bases had no gene match. CDR3 length: 13 residues. Germline CDR1 is SQVTM and CDR2 is ANQGSEA. CDR3: CSAQGQGAEGYTF. The CDR3 DNA sequence: TGCAGCGCACAGGGACAGGGGGCGGAAGGCTACACCTTC.

This rearrangement joins TRBV28 to TRBJ1-1, with 7 bases that match TRBD1. J lost 0 bases, V lost 2 bases, and 9 bases had no gene match. Per germline, CDR1 MDHEN and CDR2 SYDVKM. This CDR3 is 17 amino acids long. The CDR3 DNA reads as TGTGCCAGCAGTTTAAGGGGGCCAACGGGCCTGAACACTGAAGCTTTCTTT. Encoded protein: CASSLRGPTGLNTEAFF.

CDR3 region: CASSSGQGGEKLFF. The CDR3 DNA reads as TGTGCCAGCAGTTCAGGACAGGGAGGAGAAAAACTGTTTTTT. This chain links TRBV28 with TRBJ1-4, with TRBD1 matching 8 bases. CDR3 length: 14 residues. Germline V lookup: CDR1 MDHEN, CDR2 SYDVKM. The trim removed 4 bases at V and 8 bases at J, leaving 6 bases unmatched.

The genes are TRBV3-1 (or the pseudogene TRBV3-2) and TRBJ2-7; perhaps TRBD2 as D (7 bases). There are 15 residues in the CDR3. The germline CDR1 and CDR2 sequences are LGHDT and YNNKEL (reference sequence). V was clipped by 0 bases and J by 5 bases, with 14 bases between them. The CDR3 loop reads CASSQDRGAYHEQYF. DNA of the CDR3: TGTGCCAGCAGCCAAGATCGGGGGGCGTACCACGAGCAGTACTTC.

The chain links TRBV6-2 or TRBV6-3 to TRBJ1-1, with D perhaps matching TRBD1 (5 bases). The CDR3 is made up of 16 amino acids. Germline CDR1 MNHEY, CDR2 SVGEGT. With 1 base removed from V and 1 base from J, the gap between germline ends came to 13 bases. CDR3 amino acids: CASSYFAGKPNTEAFF. The CDR3 nucleotides read TGTGCCAGCAGTTACTTTGCAGGGAAACCGAACACTGAAGCTTTCTTT.